Listed below are T cell receptor beta chains from one sample, sequenced in a study of T cells after yellow fever vaccination. TCRdb re-called the 5' RACE reads with MiXCR, one entry per CDR3 protein. The sample records around 31,000 distinct CDR3 sequences, about 10% being singletons. Sequences were derived from PBMCs, either bulk or a sorted T-cell subset (CD4+, CD8+, memory, or dextramer-sorted; not recorded which), sampled around 15 days after the first yellow fever vaccination. These TCRs come from a man aged 18 to 30 who received the YFV17D yellow fever vaccine. Each CDR3 is given with its conserved first and last residue.

TRBV5-6	TRBJ2-2	CASSPNLGLDTGELFF
TRBV5-4	TRBJ2-5	CASTTDQLAMETQYF
TRBV12-3/TRBV12-4	TRBJ2-6	CASSSPGSSGANVLTF
TRBV29-1	TRBJ2-7	CSALSAGGYEQYF
TRBV6-1	TRBJ1-3	CASSEGTGGGNTIYF
TRBV6-5	TRBJ1-3	CASSYGGSGNTIYF
TRBV11-3	TRBJ2-3	CASSSLDDTQYF
TRBV7-2	TRBJ2-7	CASSFGGNYEQYF
TRBV5-1	TRBJ2-2	CASSLWGRTGELFF
TRBV18	TRBJ1-2	CASSLGQDEYGYTF
TRBV5-4	TRBJ1-6	CASSSQVGHSPLHF
TRBV7-2	TRBJ1-2	CASSLGPGTIYGYTF
TRBV20-1	TRBJ1-5	CSARTGEGQPQHF
TRBV20-1	TRBJ2-3	CRPGAGDTDTQYF
TRBV20-1	TRBJ2-6	CSARGQENSGANVLTF
TRBV12-3/TRBV12-4	TRBJ2-1	CASSFGDEQFF
TRBV5-1	TRBJ2-1	CASSSGPSGEQFF
TRBV5-6	TRBJ2-2	CASSLGTWELFF
TRBV6-2/TRBV6-3	TRBJ2-3	CASSYIHDTQYF
TRBV7-9	TRBJ1-1	CASSLITGGSRTEAFF
TRBV12-3/TRBV12-4	TRBJ1-4	CASTGQGGKLFF
TRBV2	TRBJ1-4	CASSSHANEKLFF
TRBV6-2/TRBV6-3	TRBJ2-5	CASSPTDETQYF
TRBV6-2/TRBV6-3	TRBJ2-2	CASSYLTDTGELFF
TRBV7-3	TRBJ2-1	CASSFSSSGYNEQFF
TRBV5-4	TRBJ2-1	CASSLVGHVNNEQFF
TRBV18	TRBJ2-1	CASSPRDLNEQFF
TRBV7-6	TRBJ2-1	CASSLGALRGGYNEQFF
TRBV4-3	TRBJ2-6	CASSQTSGSGANVLTF
TRBV27	TRBJ1-4	CASSARDRGKLFF
TRBV5-1	TRBJ2-4	CASSLLGSAKNIQYF
TRBV7-8	TRBJ2-2	CASSLSRLNTGELFF
TRBV19	TRBJ2-5	CASSRGLAGAMQETQYF
TRBV20-1	TRBJ1-2	CSAWTGRAGYTF
TRBV12-3/TRBV12-4	TRBJ2-3	CASSFTGGGTDTQYF
TRBV12-3/TRBV12-4	TRBJ2-3	CASSLAQADTQYF
TRBV20-1	TRBJ2-6	CSATGTGVGRANVLTF
TRBV6-5	TRBJ1-1	CASSYRQGGWAFF
TRBV7-8	TRBJ1-6	CASSQNQGRGLNSPLHF
TRBV12-3/TRBV12-4	TRBJ1-6	CASSPGTVYNSPLHF
TRBV3-1	TRBJ2-5	CASSQDYRTSGGARGQETQYF
TRBV5-1	TRBJ1-1	CASSPRGWGRGTEAFF
TRBV20-1	TRBJ1-5	CSARTGGSNQPQHF
TRBV7-2	TRBJ1-2	CASSLLVGTPGGYTF
TRBV4-3	TRBJ1-6	CASSQARTGSGYNSPLHF